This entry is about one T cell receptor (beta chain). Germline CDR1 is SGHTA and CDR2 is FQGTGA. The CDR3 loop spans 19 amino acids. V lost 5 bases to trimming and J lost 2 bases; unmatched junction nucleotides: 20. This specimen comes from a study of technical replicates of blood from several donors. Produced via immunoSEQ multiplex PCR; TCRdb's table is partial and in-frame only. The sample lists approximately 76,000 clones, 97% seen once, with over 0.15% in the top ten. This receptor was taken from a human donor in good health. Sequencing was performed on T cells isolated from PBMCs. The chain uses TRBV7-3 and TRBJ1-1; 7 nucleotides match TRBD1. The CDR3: CASSQTGVIRGQPNTEAFF. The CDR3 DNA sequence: TGTGCCAGCAGCCAAACGGGTGTAATTAGGGGGCAACCAAACACTGAAGCTTTCTTT.